This TCR beta chain was retrieved from a study of tumor and adjacent non-tumor tissue in lung cancer. Study overall: Patients comprised over 9 adenocarcinoma, a couple of squamous cell carcinoma and 1 small cell lung cancer. Each sample yielded around 4.2 million productive TCRbeta reads on average. Study-wide results and limits: TCR diversity was significantly greater in tumor than normal lung tissue.

The library came from three nested PCR rounds adapted from ARM-PCR protocols. TCRdb redid the calling of the multiplex PCR reads with MiXCR, one entry per CDR3 protein. The profile covers roughly 75,000 distinct CDR3 sequences, with 60% to 85% appearing a single time and 9.5% to 15% taken by the ten largest. RNA was extracted from bulk tissue without any cell sorting. About this clonotype itself: Antigen: not known. The CDR3 does not end in the conserved phenylalanine or tryptophan, so this is likely a read error.

The germline gives CDR1 MDHEN, CDR2 SYDVKM. The CDR3 totals 15 residues. V gave up 3 bases and J gave up 2 bases, with 11 bases separating them. The sample comprised lung tumor tissue. The chain joins TRBV28 to TRBJ1-5, with D possibly being TRBD1 (6 bases). The TCR originated in a woman in her forties or fifties with non-small cell lung cancer. DNA of the CDR3: TGTGCCAGCAGTTTGAGCAGGGGTGGCAATCAGCCCCAGCATTTA. Its protein product is CASSLSRGGNQPQHL.